This T cell receptor (beta chain) derives from a study of blood T cell repertoires in COVID-19. Study as a whole: Acute and convalescent COVID-19 specimens originated in the United States, Italy and Spain.

Sequenced by immunoSEQ multiplex PCR; TCRdb stores in-frame clones only, minus some. The profile shows 70,000 to 80,000 clones, approximately 80% of them singletons. The CDR3 sequence is 14 residues long. V lost 2 bases to trimming and J lost 4 bases, with 11 bases between them. Germline CDR1 reads MGHRA; CDR2 reads YSYEKL. The source is a man aged 80 or over with acute or convalescent COVID-19. The gene calls are TRBV4-1 and TRBJ1-2, with D unclear. Sequencing input: peripheral blood. The CDR3 is CASSQRRGSYGYTF. The CDR3 DNA reads TGCGCCAGCAGCCAAAGGCGGGGAAGCTATGGCTACACCTTC.